This T cell receptor beta chain was observed in a study of blood T cell repertoires in COVID-19 (TCRdb year 2020). A note on the overall study: Samples from collaborators originated in the United States, Italy and Spain and spanned both the acute and convalescent phases of COVID-19. A freely available public database, intended as a resource for researchers studying the immune response to SARS-CoV-2, is where the repertoires were released. Samples came from the ongoing ImmuneRACE study (first 160 participants) plus 1,254 subjects from 6 global collaborators. Where HLA class I and class II types were available, the types were taken from metadata supplied by the sample provider, not from assay-based typing. Nearly every sample came with metadata listing a de-identified subject ID, COVID-19 status, age in years and sex. Subjects who had been exposed to COVID-19, were actively infected with it, or had recovered from it provided the deeply sampled blood TCRbeta repertoires that made up the dataset. The material from the prospective study consisted of cDNA or gDNA derived from T cells, B-cell-depleted T cells, or PBMCs. The paper's findings and limits, for the study overall: The amount of clinical and demographic metadata varied by source and participant and was provided uncurated.

In regard to this clone: Its antigen is currently not known. No quality values exist for individual bases; no much larger clone is one base distant.

From its cysteine to its phenylalanine, the CDR3 spans 14 amino acids. The sequence is cut down to CDR3 DNA, 42 bases in frame from base 1. CDR1 and CDR2 are drawn from the germline V gene (reference sequence): GTSNPN, SVGIG. The V end loses 7 bases and the J end loses 7 bases, and a stretch of 22 bases separates them. Participants in the prospective study were aged roughly 18 to 89 years, lived in under 30 United States geographic areas, and enrolled through a virtual design. In the prospective study, cohorts were assigned on the basis of participant-reported clinical history obtained from a screening survey and a study questionnaire. Each participant in the prospective study had whole blood, serum and a nasopharyngeal or oropharyngeal swab collected by mobile phlebotomists. Over an approximately 2-month period, participants in the prospective study had the option of providing additional blood draws and questionnaires. Blood samples from the prospective study were shipped frozen or at room temperature prior to DNA extraction.

TCRbeta CDR3 regions were amplified from genomic DNA using the immunoSEQ Assay, a bias-controlled multiplex PCR. Per the original workflow: The number of nucleated cells in each sample was estimated by amplification of reference gene primers within the assay. Sequence reads were collapsed and filtered to measure the absolute abundance of every unique TCRbeta CDR3 rearrangement. For each sample, productive Simpson clonality was calculated by taking the square root of Simpson's diversity index across productive rearrangements. TCRdb took this table from immuneACCESS and kept in-frame rearrangements with V and J called. Such tables lack part of the clones; where checked against another copy, unresolved V genes explain under half of the gap, and the rest is unexplained. D and trimming come from the DNA, and the V and J calls and clone size come from that table. This sample holds roughly 240,000 clones; about 91% were observed only once. The ten most abundant clones make up around 2.5% of the sample.

The sequenced sample consisted of PBMCs or T cells enriched from blood (not recorded which). This clonotype originated in a middle-aged woman with acute COVID-19. The sequence links TRBV30 to TRBJ1-2; confidence is insufficient to name the D gene. The DNA sequence follows: TGTGCCTTCCAGATCGGCGTCTCACGGGTTGGCTACACCTTC. Translated, it gives CAFQIGVSRVGYTF. With the portions outside the CDR3 filled from the reference TRBV30 and TRBJ1-2 genes, the complete variable region becomes SQTIHQWPATLVQPVGSPLSLECTVEGTSNPNLYWYRQAAGRGLQLLFYSVGIGQISSEVPQNLSASRPQDRQFILSSKKLLLSDSGFYLCAFQIGVSRVGYTFGSGTRLTVV.